This T cell receptor (beta chain) was profiled in a study of OX40 agonist ivuxolimab in advanced cancers. The timepoints at which blood was sampled were baseline, cycle 4 day 1, and cycle 7 day 1. TCRdb's table, derived via immunoSEQ multiplex PCR, lists solely in-frame clones and lacks some. The sample gives tens of thousands of clones, 80% to 85% of which show up once; approximately 6.1% is in the top ten. Germline CDR1 reads SEHNR; CDR2 reads FQNEAQ (reference sequence). The trim removed 1 base at V and 6 bases at J, leaving 5 bases unmatched. The length of the CDR3 is 14 residues. The chain links TRBV7-9 to TRBJ1-2; 7 bases match TRBD1. The sequence came from an adult with an advanced solid tumor such as melanoma, head and neck, liver or kidney cancer. The sequencing used CD4+ or CD8+ T cells sorted from blood, collected in a trial of the OX40 agonist ivuxolimab. CDR3 sequence: CASSLVTGDNGYTF. The CDR3, as DNA: TGTGCCAGCAGCTTAGTCACAGGGGACAATGGCTACACCTTC. The full variable domain, rest sourced from reference TRBV7-9 and TRBJ1-2, is DTGVSQNPRHKITKRGQNVTFRCDPISEHNRLYWYRQTLGQGPEFLTYFQNEAQLEKSRLLSDRFSAERPKGSFSTLEIQRTEQGDSAMYLCASSLVTGDNGYTFGSGTRLTVV.